The 21 T cell receptor beta chains below come from one sample, sequenced in a study of cytomegalovirus exposure and HLA in healthy donors. PCR amplification relied on 60 Vbeta primers (plus 13 Jbeta primers). Sequencing was performed with immunoSEQ multiplex PCR; in TCRdb, only in-frame clones are kept and a portion is missing. The repertoire has about 140,000 clones, 79% of them found once; the top ten carry about 3.1%. Sequencing used PBMCs. These TCRs come from a female donor in good health and CMV-seronegative.

Written as DNA, the CDR3 is TGTGCCAGCAGCTTACTAGCGGGGTTAACAGATACGCAGTATTTT. Protein: CASSLLAGLTDTQYF. The rearrangement links TRBV7-2 to TRBJ2-3, with TRBD2 matching over 9 bases. This CDR3 contains 15 residues. CDR1 and CDR2 from the germline V gene are SGHTA and FQGNSA. The trim removed 2 bases at V and 3 bases at J, leaving 3 bases unmatched.

The chain joins TRBV7-2 to TRBJ2-7, with TRBD1 matching 7 bases. The junction had 12 bases not matched to a gene; V was cut back by 1 base and J by 6 bases. Germline V CDR1 and CDR2: SGHTA, FQGNSA. The CDR3 totals 16 residues. The CDR3: CASSLGAADRYFEQYF. The CDR3 region has the DNA TGTGCCAGCAGCTTAGGGGCAGCGGACAGGTATTTCGAGCAGTACTTC.

The V gene is TRBV9, the J gene TRBJ1-1, with 9 bases fitting TRBD1. The junction had 10 bases not matched to a gene; V was cut back by 6 bases and J by 4 bases. Germline V gives CDR1 SGDLS, CDR2 YYNGEE. The CDR3 is 15 residues long. CDR3 residues: CASTRTGDGITEAFF. CDR3 nucleotide sequence: TGTGCCAGCACCCGGACAGGGGATGGGATCACTGAAGCTTTCTTT. The full variable domain, completed using reference TRBV9 and TRBJ1-1, is DSGVTQTPKHLITATGQRVTLRCSPRSGDLSVYWYQQSLDQGLQFLIQYYNGEERAKGNILERFSAQQFPDLHSELNLSSLELGDSALYFCASTRTGDGITEAFFGQGTRLTVV.

The chain has TRBV7-9 and TRBJ2-7, with no clear D. Germline CDR1 reads SEHNR; CDR2 reads FQNEAQ (reference sequence). The CDR3 is 14 amino acids. With 5 bases removed from V and 1 base from J, the gap between germline ends came to 12 bases. DNA for the CDR3: TGTGCCAGCAGCCCCCTGACACCATCCTACGAGCAGTACTTC. This gives the protein CASSPLTPSYEQYF.

J is TRBJ1-2 and V is TRBV19; 11 bases line up with TRBD1. The V segment lost 0 bases and the J segment 7 bases; nucleotides outside the gene matches: 13. The CDR3 is 18 amino acids. Germline-derived CDR1 and CDR2 are LNHDA and SQIVND (reference sequence). This CDR3 is CASSIEMRSGQGASGYTF. CDR3 in DNA: TGTGCCAGTAGTATAGAGATGAGAAGCGGACAGGGGGCCAGTGGCTACACCTTC. Complete variable domain (other parts from reference TRBV19 and TRBJ1-2): DGGITQSPKYLFRKEGQNVTLSCEQNLNHDAMYWYRQDPGQGLRLIYYSQIVNDFQKGDIAEGYSVSREKKESFPLTVTSAQKNPTAFYLCASSIEMRSGQGASGYTFGSGTRLTVV.

In DNA form, the CDR3 reads TGCGCCAGCAGCTTACAGGGAACAGATACGCAGTATTTT. Amino acids: CASSLQGTDTQYF. The rearrangement uses TRBV5-1 and TRBJ2-3; tentative D call: TRBD1 (6 bases). Looked up from germline, CDR1 is SGHRS and CDR2 is YFSETQ. The CDR3 is made up of 13 amino acids. The V end lost 2 bases, the J end lost 3 bases, and 7 bases lay between the germline ends. Full variable domain (rest looked up from reference TRBV5-1 and TRBJ2-3): KAGVTQTPRYLIKTRGQQVTLSCSPISGHRSVSWYQQTPGQGLQFLFEYFSETQRNKGNFPGRFSGRQFSNSRSEMNVSTLELGDSALYLCASSLQGTDTQYFGPGTRLTVL.

The chain is built from TRBV5-1 and TRBJ2-5; the match to TRBD2 covers 11 bases. This CDR3 has 14 amino acids. V was pared by 4 bases and J by 7 bases, with 6 bases of the junction left unmatched. CDR1 SGHRS and CDR2 YFSETQ come from the germline V gene. CDR3 DNA sequence: TGCGCCAGCAGCCTCAAAACTAGCGGGGGGACCCAGTACTTC. Protein product: CASSLKTSGGTQYF.

As DNA, the CDR3 is TGTGCCAGCATGGGTCCAGGGACAGGGTCGCCTGAAGCTTTCTTT. Translated: CASMGPGTGSPEAFF. The chain has TRBV2 and TRBJ1-1; the match to TRBD1 covers 9 bases. The CDR3 has 15 residues. Germline trimming cut 7 bases from V and 6 bases from J; bases unmatched to any gene: 12. Germline CDR1 SNHLY, CDR2 FYNNEI.

V usage is TRBV19 and J usage is TRBJ2-2; 7 bases fit TRBD1. The germline V gene has CDR1 LNHDA and CDR2 SQIVND (reference sequence). The CDR3 spans 15 residues. V was clipped by 5 bases and J by 5 bases; unmatched bases: 8. CDR3 protein: CASSVRDSQTGELFF. DNA for the CDR3: TGTGCCAGTAGTGTCCGGGACAGCCAGACCGGGGAGCTGTTTTTT.

The chain joins TRBV2 to TRBJ2-2, with 8 bases fitting TRBD1. CDR1 and CDR2 from the germline V gene are SNHLY and FYNNEI. This CDR3 region has 14 residues. V shed 6 bases and J 6 bases; nucleotides not matched to a gene: 6. DNA of the CDR3: TGTGCCAGCAGAACAGGGGGAGGTCCCGGGGAGCTGTTTTTT. This gives the protein CASRTGGGPGELFF.

V and J are TRBV6-1 and TRBJ2-7; possible D gene TRBD1, 5 bases. Germline CDR1 is MNHNS and CDR2 is SASEGT. The CDR3 runs to 12 residues. V lost 6 bases and J lost 5, with 11 bases in between. The CDR3 loop is CASRRGFHEQYF. The CDR3 DNA is TGTGCCAGCAGAAGGGGTTTCCACGAGCAGTACTTC.

The genes are TRBV11-1 and TRBJ2-1; 8 nucleotides match TRBD1. The CDR3 spans 15 residues. Germline trimming cut 5 bases from V and 8 bases from J; bases unmatched to any gene: 11. CDR1 and CDR2 from the germline V gene are SGHAT and FQDESV (reference sequence). This CDR3 reads CASSLNEAGGHEQFF. The CDR3 DNA reads TGTGCCAGCAGCCTCAATGAGGCAGGGGGCCATGAGCAGTTCTTC.

Here the CDR3 DNA reads TGTGCCAGCAGCGACAGGGGGCCCCAGCATTTT. The encoded protein is CASSDRGPQHF. The chain links TRBV2 to TRBJ1-5; the match to TRBD1 covers 8 bases. This CDR3 is built from 11 residues. With 6 bases clipped from V and 9 bases from J, the junction kept 1 base outside the gene matches. Germline V lookup: CDR1 SNHLY, CDR2 FYNNEI.

V and J are TRBV28 and TRBJ1-2; a weak D match, TRBD1 (6 bases). The CDR3 has 11 amino acids. In germline, CDR1 is MDHEN, CDR2 SYDVKM. The CDR3 spells CASDSNYGYTF. The CDR3 DNA is TGTGCTTCGGACAGCAACTATGGCTACACCTTC.

The chain recombines TRBV1 with TRBJ2-2; TRBD2 reflects the table's D call only, with no check against the DNA. TRBV1 is flagged as a pseudogene. This CDR3 is built from 14 residues. CDR3 DNA sequence: TGCACCAGCAGCCCTAGAGGAGAAACCGGGGAGCTGTTTTTT. Protein product: CTSSPRGETGELFF.

The table lists this clone with a few counts. CDR3 sequence: CSVESGLAGDYTGELFF. The CDR3 coding sequence is TGCAGCGTTGAATCGGGACTAGCGGGAGATTACACCGGGGAGCTGTTTTTT. This chain joins TRBV29-1 and TRBJ2-2; TRBD2 matches 14 bases. V shed 2 bases, J shed 3 bases, and the junction held 5 bases outside the gene matches. CDR1 SQVTM and CDR2 ANQGSEA come from the germline V gene. This CDR3 is 17 amino acids long.

V is TRBV11-2 and J is TRBJ2-5; 7 nucleotides agree with TRBD2. Germline loops: CDR1 SGHAT, CDR2 FQNNGV. V gave up 10 bases and J gave up 5 bases; unmatched junction bases: 16. This CDR3 is built from 15 residues. CDR3 sequence (DNA): TGTGCCAACTCTCTCGAGAGGGGAGGGCGGGAGACCCAGTACTTC. This encodes CANSLERGGRETQYF.

The sample holds one count of this clone. The chain uses TRBV19 and TRBJ2-5, with 7 bases matching TRBD2. CDR1 is LNHDA and CDR2 is SQIVND in the germline V gene (reference sequence). Trimming took 10 bases from V and 5 from J; bases not matched to a gene: 10. The CDR3 is made up of 13 amino acids. The CDR3 sequence: CAIGRAGVETQYF. The CDR3 nucleotides are TGTGCCATAGGGCGGGCGGGAGTGGAGACCCAGTACTTC.

The V gene is TRBV5-1, the J gene TRBJ1-5, with 10 bases identical to TRBD1. The CDR3 consists of 14 residues. V lost 5 bases, J lost 6 bases, and 5 bases stayed unmatched. Germline CDR1 and CDR2: SGHRS and YFSETQ. CDR3 residues: CASSQGTGAQPQHF. For the CDR3, the DNA is TGCGCCAGCAGTCAAGGGACAGGGGCTCAGCCCCAGCATTTT.

The chain uses TRBV2 and TRBJ1-6; 7 nucleotides match TRBD1. J lost 7 bases, V lost 11 bases, and 8 bases had no gene match. From germline, CDR1 is SNHLY and CDR2 FYNNEI. The CDR3 has 13 amino acids. In nucleotides, the CDR3 is TGTGCCGCAACCGGGACAGCGAATTCACCCCTCCACTTT. Translating it yields CAATGTANSPLHF.

The gene calls are TRBV10-3 and TRBJ1-2; 7 nucleotides agree with TRBD1. There are 15 residues in the CDR3. The V gene's germline CDR1 is ENHRY and CDR2 SYGVKD. With V trimmed by 2 bases and J by 2 bases, 5 bases remained unmatched. CDR3 coding DNA: TGTGCCATCAGTGAGCCTACGACAGGGAACTATGGCTACACCTTC. Its protein product is CAISEPTTGNYGYTF.